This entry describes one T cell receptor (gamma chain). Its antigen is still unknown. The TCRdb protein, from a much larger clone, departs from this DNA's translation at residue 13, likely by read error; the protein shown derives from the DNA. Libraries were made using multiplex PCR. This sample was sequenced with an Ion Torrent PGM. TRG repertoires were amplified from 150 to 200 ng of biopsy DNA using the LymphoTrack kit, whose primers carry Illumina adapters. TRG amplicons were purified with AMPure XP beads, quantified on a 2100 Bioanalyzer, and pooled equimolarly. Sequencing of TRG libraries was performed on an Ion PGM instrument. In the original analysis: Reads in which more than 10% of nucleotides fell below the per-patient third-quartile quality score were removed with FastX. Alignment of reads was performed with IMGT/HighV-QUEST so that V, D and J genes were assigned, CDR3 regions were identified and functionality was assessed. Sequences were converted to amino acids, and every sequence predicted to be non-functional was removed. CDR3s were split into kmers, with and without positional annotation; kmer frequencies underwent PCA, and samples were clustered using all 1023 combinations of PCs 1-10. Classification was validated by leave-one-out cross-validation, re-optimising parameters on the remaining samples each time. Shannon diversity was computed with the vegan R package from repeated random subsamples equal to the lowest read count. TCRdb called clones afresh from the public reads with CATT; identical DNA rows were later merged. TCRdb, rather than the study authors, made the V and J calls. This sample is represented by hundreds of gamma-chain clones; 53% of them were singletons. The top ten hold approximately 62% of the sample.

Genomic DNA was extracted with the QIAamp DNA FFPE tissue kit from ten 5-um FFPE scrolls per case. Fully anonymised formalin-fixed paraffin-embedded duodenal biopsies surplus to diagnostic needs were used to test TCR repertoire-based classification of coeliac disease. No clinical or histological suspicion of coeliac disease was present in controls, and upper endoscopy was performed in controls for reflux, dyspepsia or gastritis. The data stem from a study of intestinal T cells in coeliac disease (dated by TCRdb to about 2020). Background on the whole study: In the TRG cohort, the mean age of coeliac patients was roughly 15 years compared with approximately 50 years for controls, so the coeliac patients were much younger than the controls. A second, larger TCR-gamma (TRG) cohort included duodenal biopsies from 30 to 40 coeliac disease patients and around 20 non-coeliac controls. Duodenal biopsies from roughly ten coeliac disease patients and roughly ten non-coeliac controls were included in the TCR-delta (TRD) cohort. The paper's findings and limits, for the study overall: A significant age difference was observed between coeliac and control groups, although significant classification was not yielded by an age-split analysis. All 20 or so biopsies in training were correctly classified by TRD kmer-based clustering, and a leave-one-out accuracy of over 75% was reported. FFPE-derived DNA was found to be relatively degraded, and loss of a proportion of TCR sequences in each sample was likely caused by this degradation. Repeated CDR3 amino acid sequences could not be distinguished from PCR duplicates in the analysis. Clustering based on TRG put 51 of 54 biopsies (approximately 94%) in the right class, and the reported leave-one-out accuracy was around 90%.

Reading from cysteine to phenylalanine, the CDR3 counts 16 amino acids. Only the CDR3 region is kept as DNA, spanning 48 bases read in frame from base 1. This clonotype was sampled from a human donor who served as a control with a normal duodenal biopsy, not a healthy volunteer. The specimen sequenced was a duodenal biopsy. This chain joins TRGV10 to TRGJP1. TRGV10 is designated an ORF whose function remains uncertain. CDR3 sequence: CAATRGVWSTGWSKIF. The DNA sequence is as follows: TGTGCTGCGACACGGGGGGTTTGGTCGACAGGTTGGTCCAAGATATTT.